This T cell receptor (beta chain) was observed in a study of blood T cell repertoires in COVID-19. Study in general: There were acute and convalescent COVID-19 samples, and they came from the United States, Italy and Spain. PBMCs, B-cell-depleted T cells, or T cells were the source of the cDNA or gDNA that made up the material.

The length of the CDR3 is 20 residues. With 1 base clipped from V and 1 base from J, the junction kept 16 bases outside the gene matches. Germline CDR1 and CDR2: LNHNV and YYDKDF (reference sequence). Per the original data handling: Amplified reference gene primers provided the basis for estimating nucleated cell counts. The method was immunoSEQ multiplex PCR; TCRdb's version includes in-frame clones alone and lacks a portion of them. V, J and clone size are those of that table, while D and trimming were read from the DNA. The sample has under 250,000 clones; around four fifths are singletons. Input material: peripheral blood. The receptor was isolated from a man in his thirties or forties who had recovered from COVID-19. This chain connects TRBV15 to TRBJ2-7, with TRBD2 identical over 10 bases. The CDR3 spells CATSRGGVAGGDPRSYEQYF. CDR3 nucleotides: TGTGCCACCAGCAGAGGTGGTGTAGCGGGGGGCGACCCCAGGTCCTACGAGCAGTACTTC.